This is a list of T cell receptor beta chains from one sample in a study of cytomegalovirus exposure and HLA in healthy donors. Sequencing used immunoSEQ multiplex PCR; TCRdb keeps in-frame clones, though not all of them. The sample holds 150,000 or so clones, approximately 72% seen once. Input material: PBMCs. These receptors originate from a man aged 35-49 years in good health and CMV-seropositive. Each CDR3 is given with its conserved first and last residue. The D gene is left open where the match is weak. Expanded clones are given a class, and other clones once, few, many or no size at all.

TRBJ1-1,NA,few,TRBV19,CASRIGQNTEAFF,TGTGCCAGTAGGATCGGACAGAACACTGAAGCTTTCTTT
TRBJ1-5,NA,NA,TRBV19,CASSIEDILYSNQPQHF,TGTGCCAGTAGTATAGAGGACATCCTTTATAGCAATCAGCCCCAGCATTTT
TRBJ2-7,TRBD2,once,TRBV9,CASSPRLAGGQEQYF,TGTGCCAGCAGCCCACGACTAGCGGGGGGGCAAGAGCAGTACTTC
TRBJ2-1,NA,NA,TRBV5-1,CASSLADSTFYNEQFF,TGCGCCAGCAGCTTGGCGGACAGTACATTCTACAATGAGCAGTTCTTC
TRBJ2-4,TRBD2,NA,TRBV5-1,CASSPGGTNGIQYF,TGCGCCAGCAGCCCGGGGGGGACAAACGGCATTCAGTACTTC
TRBJ2-5,NA,NA,TRBV30,CAWSAPPGFPETQYF,TGTGCCTGGAGTGCCCCTCCGGGATTCCCAGAGACCCAGTACTTC
TRBJ2-4,TRBD1,few,TRBV10-3,CAISAGDRGKNIQYF,TGTGCCATCAGTGCAGGGGACAGGGGCAAAAACATTCAGTACTTC
TRBJ1-4,NA,NA,TRBV15,CATSRGWESKDEKLFF,TGTGCCACCAGCAGAGGATGGGAGTCCAAGGATGAAAAACTGTTTTTT
TRBJ1-5,NA,NA,TRBV27,CASSRYFGGPNQPQHF,TGTGCCAGCAGCCGATACTTTGGGGGCCCGAATCAGCCCCAGCATTTT
TRBJ1-6,TRBD1,NA,TRBV11-2,CASSSRDRTFYNSPLHF,TGTGCCAGCAGCTCAAGGGACAGGACTTTCTATAATTCACCCCTCCACTTT
TRBJ2-5,NA,NA,TRBV7-9,CASSLRGGETQYF,TGTGCCAGCAGCCTGAGGGGGGGAGAGACCCAGTACTTC